One and the same sample provided the 7 T cell receptor beta chains below, sequenced in a study of Graves' ophthalmopathy and Graves' hyperthyroidism. TCR beta CDR3 regions were amplified from RNA transcripts. The authors performed first-round RT-PCR with HTBI primers and then a second-round multiplex PCR. Via MiXCR, TCRdb re-called the multiplex PCR reads, giving one row per CDR3 protein. The data hold over a million distinct CDR3 sequences, with about 40% observed a single time. Sequencing was performed on peripheral blood or thyroid tissue (not recorded which). The receptors shown here come from an adult man with Graves' hyperthyroidism.

The V and J genes are TRBV25-1 and TRBJ2-7, with D perhaps TRBD1 or TRBD2 (6 bases each). Germline loops: CDR1 MGHDK, CDR2 SYGVNS. V was trimmed by 4 bases and J by 3 bases, leaving 16 bases between them. The CDR3 consists of 15 residues. The CDR3 nucleotides are TGTGCCAGCAGTGTTGGGGGGCTAGGGGGCTACGAGCAGTACTTC. Protein product: CASSVGGLGGYEQYF.

The chain uses TRBV15 and TRBJ1-5, with D hard to call. Germline CDR1 and CDR2: LNHNV and YYDKDF (reference sequence). This CDR3 comprises 10 residues. V dropped 1 base and J dropped 12 bases, with 4 bases sitting between them. CDR3 DNA sequence: TGTGCCACCAGCAGAGTCCGCCAGCATTTT. Protein product: CATSRVRQHF. Using reference TRBV15 and TRBJ1-5 for the parts outside the CDR3, the full variable domain is DAMVIQNPRYQVTQFGKPVTLSCSQTLNHNVMYWYQQKSSQAPKLLFHYYDKDFNNEADTPDNFQSRRPNTSFCFLDIRSPGLGDTAMYLCATSRVRQHFGDGTRLSIL.

This clonotype has more than one count but fewer than ten. The chain combines TRBV20-1 with TRBJ2-2, with 7 bases fitting TRBD1. CDR1 is DFQATT, CDR2 SNEGSKA, per germline (reference sequence). Trimming removed 3 bases from V and 13 bases from J; junction bases left unmatched: 5. This CDR3 region has 11 residues. The CDR3 spells CSARDHRGLFF. Here the CDR3 DNA reads TGCAGTGCTAGGGACCACAGGGGGCTGTTTTTT.

V and J are TRBV5-6 and TRBJ2-7; no reliable D call. V was cut by 3 bases and J by 8 bases, with 12 bases left in between. CDR3 length: 12 amino acids. CDR1 SGHDT and CDR2 YYEEEE come from the germline V gene. The CDR3 loop reads CASSSVFFKQYF. CDR3 nucleotides: TGTGCCAGCAGCTCCGTGTTTTTCAAGCAGTACTTC. Full variable domain (rest looked up from reference TRBV5-6 and TRBJ2-7): DAGVTQSPTHLIKTRGQQVTLRCSPKSGHDTVSWYQQALGQGPQFIFQYYEEEERQRGNFPDRFSGHQFPNYSSELNVNALLLGDSALYLCASSSVFFKQYFGPGTRLTVT.

This clonotype was counted once. The rearrangement uses TRBV27 and TRBJ2-7; D may correspond to TRBD1 or TRBD2 (5 bases each). This CDR3 contains 15 residues. Germline V gives CDR1 MNHEY, CDR2 SMNVEV (reference sequence). V was shortened by 5 bases and J by 6 bases, with 20 bases between the two germline ends. The CDR3 loop reads CASSANRGLIPEQYF. CDR3 DNA sequence: TGTGCCAGCAGTGCGAACCGGGGCCTGATTCCCGAGCAGTACTTC.

The V call is TRBV11-2, the J call TRBJ2-2; TRBD1 aligns across 9 bases. The CDR3 runs 17 residues. Germline lookup yields CDR1 SGHAT and CDR2 FQNNGV. Trimming removed 5 bases from V and 2 bases from J; junction bases left unmatched: 9. Here the CDR3 reads CASSKSRDRANTGELFF. As DNA, the CDR3 is TGTGCCAGCAGCAAAAGTCGGGACAGGGCAAACACCGGGGAGCTGTTTTTT.

Concerning this clonotype itself: A much larger clone is a single base away; this may be a read error. The rearrangement links TRBV7-2 to TRBJ2-2, with D possibly matching TRBD1 (5 bases). The CDR3 loop spans 16 amino acids. Germline values: CDR1 SGHTA, CDR2 FQGNSA. This CDR3 reads CASTLQAGAYTGELFF. The DNA for the CDR3 is TGTGCCAGCACCTTACAGGCAGGAGCCTACACCGGGGAGCTGTTTTTT.